These 19 T cell receptor beta chains were all obtained from the same sample, sequenced in a study of PD-1 blockade in classical Hodgkin lymphoma. The table came from immunoSEQ multiplex PCR; TCRdb's copy has only in-frame clones and leaves some out. Of about 97,000 clones listed, approximately 88% are singletons. All the patients suffered relapse after autologous stem cell transplantation, and brentuximab vedotin exposure differed. The starting material was peripheral blood mononuclear cells (PBMCs), obtained at baseline. All receptors come from a human donor with classical Hodgkin lymphoma.

This sequence joins TRBV13 and TRBJ2-2; 7 bases line up with TRBD2. Germline lookup yields CDR1 PRHDT and CDR2 FYEKMQ (reference sequence). Unmatched junction bases numbered 4, after V lost 3 bases and J lost 6 bases. This CDR3 is 14 amino acids long. CDR3 sequence (DNA): TGTGCCAGCAGCTTCGGACTAGACTCCGGGGAGCTGTTTTTT. Translation: CASSFGLDSGELFF. The full variable domain, in which reference TRBV13 and TRBJ2-2 provide the parts outside the CDR3, is AAGVIQSPRHLIKEKRETATLKCYPIPRHDTVYWYQQGPGQDPQFLISFYEKMQSDKGSIPDRFSAQQFSDYHSELNMSSLELGDSALYFCASSFGLDSGELFFGEGSRLTVL.

The V and J genes are TRBV7-2 and TRBJ1-4; 7 bases line up with TRBD1. CDR3 size: 15 residues. In germline, CDR1 is SGHTA, CDR2 FQGNSA. Germline trimming cut 5 bases from V and 4 bases from J; bases unmatched to any gene: 7. CDR3: CASSPWGQSNEKLFF. CDR3 nucleotide sequence: TGTGCCAGCAGCCCATGGGGACAGAGTAATGAAAAACTGTTTTTT.

The chain has TRBV9 and TRBJ1-3; no definite D call. Trimming removed 3 bases at V and 1 base at J, with 8 bases between. CDR1 SGDLS and CDR2 YYNGEE come from the germline V gene. This CDR3 spans 14 amino acids. The CDR3 nucleotides are TGTGCCAGCAGCGCCGGGAGTTCTGGAAACACCATATATTTT. It is translated as CASSAGSSGNTIYF.

The chain is built from TRBV15 and TRBJ2-1, with 7 bases that match TRBD2. The CDR3 has 16 amino acids. The germline CDR1 and CDR2 sequences are LNHNV and YYDKDF (reference sequence). With V trimmed by 0 bases and J by 4 bases, 6 bases remained unmatched. The CDR3: CATSREAGTLYNEQFF. The DNA for the CDR3 is TGTGCCACCAGCAGAGAAGCGGGGACTTTGTACAATGAGCAGTTCTTC.

The chain recombines TRBV7-9 with TRBJ2-3; 8 bases map to TRBD2. This CDR3 has 16 residues. V lost 3 bases to trimming and J lost 3 bases; unmatched junction nucleotides: 8. Germline loops: CDR1 SEHNR, CDR2 FQNEAQ (reference sequence). The CDR3 sequence: CASSFPISGKTDTQYF. The CDR3 DNA reads as TGTGCCAGCAGCTTTCCGATTAGCGGGAAAACAGATACGCAGTATTTT.

A single count supports this clone. The V call is TRBV10-2, the J call TRBJ1-5; D is possibly TRBD1 (5 bases). V was pared by 0 bases and J by 6 bases, with 15 bases between. The germline gives CDR1 WSHSY, CDR2 SAAADI. The CDR3 has 16 amino acids. CDR3 coding DNA: TGCGCCAGCAGTGAGTCAGGGGTTTCGGGAAGTCAGCCCCAGCATTTT. Residues: CASSESGVSGSQPQHF.

V usage is TRBV6-5 and J usage is TRBJ1-1; maybe TRBD1 (5 bases). Trimming pared 6 bases from V and 6 bases from J, leaving 17 bases between. CDR1 is MNHEY and CDR2 is SVGAGI in the germline V gene. CDR3 length equals 14 residues. The CDR3 loop reads CASSRDGVVAEAFF. The CDR3 region has the DNA TGTGCCAGCAGCCGGGACGGCGTCGTGGCTGAAGCTTTCTTT.

J is TRBJ2-7 and V is TRBV5-4; perhaps TRBD2 as D (6 bases). V was clipped by 0 bases and J by 0 bases, with 10 bases between them. From germline, CDR1 is SGHNT and CDR2 YYREEE (reference sequence). The length of the CDR3 is 15 residues. DNA of the CDR3: TGTGCCAGCAGCTTGGCGGGAGAGTTCTCCTACGAGCAGTACTTC. Translated: CASSLAGEFSYEQYF.

The V and J genes are TRBV19 and TRBJ2-1, with TRBD2 matching over 7 bases. This CDR3 has 16 amino acids. V trimming: 5 bases; J trimming: 0 bases; junction bases outside the gene matches: 7. From germline, CDR1 is LNHDA and CDR2 SQIVND (reference sequence). The DNA for the CDR3 is TGTGCCAGTAGTGTGGCTAGCGGAGGCTCCTACAATGAGCAGTTCTTC. Its protein product is CASSVASGGSYNEQFF.

This clone was counted once. V and J are TRBV9 and TRBJ2-5, with no clear D. The CDR3 loop spans 17 amino acids. The germline V gene has CDR1 SGDLS and CDR2 YYNGEE. The ends were cut back, 4 bases at V and 1 base at J, with 20 bases in the middle. The DNA of the CDR3 is TGTGCCAGCAGCCCCCCCCGTGGGTCGGCCATCCAAGAGACCCAGTACTTC. Its translation: CASSPPRGSAIQETQYF.

This clone was detected only a few times. CDR3 amino acids: CASSIVGGRGYEQYF. The CDR3 coding sequence is TGTGCCAGTAGTATAGTAGGCGGGAGAGGTTACGAGCAGTACTTC. This sequence joins TRBV19 and TRBJ2-7, with 7 bases matching TRBD2. CDR3 length: 15 amino acids. Per the germline V gene, CDR1 is LNHDA and CDR2 is SQIVND (reference sequence). The V segment lost 1 base and the J segment 4 bases; nucleotides outside the gene matches: 7.

The chain combines TRBV6-6 with TRBJ2-7; D uncertain. The CDR3 sequence is 11 residues long. V lost 4 bases to trimming and J lost 3 bases, with 4 bases between them. Germline CDR1 reads MNHNY; CDR2 reads SVGAGI (reference sequence). The CDR3: CASSFYYEQYF. CDR3 in DNA: TGTGCCAGCAGTTTCTACTACGAGCAGTACTTC.

This chain connects TRBV10-2 to TRBJ2-3; D is undetermined. Germline values: CDR1 WSHSY, CDR2 SAAADI. Trimming pared 3 bases from V and 5 bases from J, leaving 3 bases between. The CDR3 totals 11 residues. In DNA, the CDR3 is TGCGCCAGCAGTGACCTAGATACGCAGTATTTT. Its protein product is CASSDLDTQYF.

The chain joins TRBV7-3 to TRBJ2-2; 10 bases are a match to TRBD2. Germline values: CDR1 SGHTA, CDR2 FQGTGA. With 3 bases clipped from V and 4 bases from J, the junction kept 8 bases outside the gene matches. The CDR3 is made up of 17 amino acids. CDR3 sequence: CASSFRLAGVGTGELFF. For the CDR3, the DNA is TGTGCCAGCAGCTTTCGCCTAGCGGGAGTAGGCACCGGGGAGCTGTTTTTT.

The chain carries TRBV19 and TRBJ2-2; 7 nucleotides align to TRBD2. The trim removed 5 bases at V and 2 bases at J, leaving 5 bases unmatched. Per the germline V gene, CDR1 is LNHDA and CDR2 is SQIVND (reference sequence). The CDR3 is made up of 15 amino acids. The CDR3 DNA is TGTGCCAGTAGTGGGCTAGCGGTTAACACCGGGGAGCTGTTTTTT. Translating gives CASSGLAVNTGELFF.

The CDR3 DNA follows: TGCGCCAGCAGCTTGGGCTCGATTTACACAGATACGCAGTATTTT. This codes for CASSLGSIYTDTQYF. This rearrangement joins TRBV5-1 to TRBJ2-3; D is undetermined. CDR1 is SGHRS, CDR2 YFSETQ, per germline. Trimming stripped 0 bases from V and 2 bases from J, with 10 bases between. The CDR3 runs to 15 residues.

J is TRBJ2-7 and V is TRBV18; 12 bases agree with TRBD1. Trimming took 3 bases from V and 4 from J; bases not matched to a gene: 4. CDR3 size: 15 residues. The germline CDR1 and CDR2 sequences are KGHSH and LQKENI. CDR3 in DNA: TGTGCCAGCTCACCCCCGGGACAGGGGGCGTACGAGCAGTACTTC. Translated, it gives CASSPPGQGAYEQYF.

CDR3 residues: CASSPTGLSNQPQHF. In DNA form, the CDR3 reads TGTGCCAGCAGCCCGACAGGGCTTAGCAATCAGCCCCAGCATTTT. V is TRBV9 and J is TRBJ1-5; 7 nucleotides align to TRBD1. J lost 0 bases, V lost 4 bases, and 4 bases had no gene match. The CDR3 has 15 residues. Germline V gene data show CDR1 as SGDLS and CDR2 as YYNGEE.

The genes are TRBV6-5 and TRBJ2-2; TRBD2 aligns across 8 bases. Germline CDR1 is MNHEY and CDR2 is SVGAGI. There are 16 residues in the CDR3. Trimming at V came to 3 bases and at J to 6 bases, leaving 9 bases not matched to a gene. This CDR3 is CASSYGAGVGSGELFF. The CDR3, as DNA: TGTGCCAGCAGTTATGGAGCGGGAGTGGGCTCCGGGGAGCTGTTTTTT.